The rows below give T cell receptor beta chains drawn from one sample of a study of shared clonotypes between healthy human individuals. The repertoire was sequenced with immunoSEQ multiplex PCR; TCRdb's copy has only in-frame clones and lacks some. Found here are 1,400,000 or so clones, 98% to 99% of them singletons; the top ten hold 0.3% to 0.45%. Material: naive CD4+ T cells sorted from blood. The receptors shown here come from a man aged 30 to 45 in good health. Each CDR3 is given with its conserved first and last residue. The D gene is left open where the match is weak. Expanded clones get a size class; other rows say once, few or many, or leave the size out.

TRBJ1-1	TRBD1	once	TRBV7-4	TGTGCCAGCAGCTTAGCGGGGACAGCTGAAGCTTTCTTT	CASSLAGTAEAFF
TRBJ2-1	TRBD2	NA	TRBV19	TGTGCCAGTAGTATCTACGGCGGGAGGTCCTACAATGAGCAGTTCTTC	CASSIYGGRSYNEQFF
TRBJ2-2	NA	NA	TRBV28	TGTGCCAGCACTCCCAGTTTGGGGAACACCGGGGAGCTGTTTTTT	CASTPSLGNTGELFF
TRBJ2-6	NA	NA	TRBV5-6	TGTGCCAGCAGCTTGTCAGTTAGCTCTGGGGCCAACGTCCTGACTTTC	CASSLSVSSGANVLTF
TRBJ1-1	TRBD1	NA	TRBV4-3	TGCGCCAGCAGCCAATTGGGACAGGGCTCAGCTTTCTTT	CASSQLGQGSAFF
TRBJ2-6	NA	NA	TRBV27	TGTGCCAGCACCGATTGGGGGGGGCATGGGGCCAACGTCCTGACTTTC	CASTDWGGHGANVLTF
TRBJ2-5	TRBD2	once	TRBV5-1	TGCGCCAGCAGCTTGTTTGGTCTAGCGGGAGGGCAAGAGACCCAGTACTTC	CASSLFGLAGGQETQYF
TRBJ2-1	NA	NA	TRBV5-1	TGCGCCAGCAGCTTGGCCGGGACTCCCTACAATGAGCAGTTCTTC	CASSLAGTPYNEQFF
TRBJ2-1	TRBD2	NA	TRBV5-8	TGTGCCAGCTTCCTAGCGGGGTCGTTGGGTGAGCAGTTCTTC	CASFLAGSLGEQFF
TRBJ1-2	NA	NA	TRBV4-1	TGCGCCAGCAGCCAAGTAGGGGAACAAGGCTATGGCTACACCTTC	CASSQVGEQGYGYTF
TRBJ1-2	TRBD1	NA	TRBV5-5	TGTGCCAGCAGCTTGGGGAATAGCCGGACAGGGGATGGCTACACCTTC	CASSLGNSRTGDGYTF
TRBJ2-7	NA	NA	TRBV5-4	TGTGCCAGCAGCTTGGAGCCGGGTTCGTACGAGCAGTACTTC	CASSLEPGSYEQYF
TRBJ2-7	TRBD2	NA	TRBV7-9	TGTGCCAGCAGCTTAGGCGGGGGGTACGAGCAGTACTTC	CASSLGGGYEQYF
TRBJ1-5	NA	NA	TRBV5-1	TGCGCCAGCAGCTTGGAAGGGACCGGCCAGCCCCAGCATTTT	CASSLEGTGQPQHF
TRBJ1-5	TRBD1	NA	TRBV19	TGTGCCAGCCACGTATCCTTGACAGGGAATCAGCCCCAGCATTTT	CASHVSLTGNQPQHF
TRBJ2-3	NA	NA	TRBV9	TGTGCCAGCAGCGTAGATCCCCTTAGGGCGGGACACACAGATACGCAGTATTTT	CASSVDPLRAGHTDTQYF
TRBJ2-7	NA	NA	TRBV7-6	TGTGCCAGCAGCTTAGCGATCGGGTCTGAGCAGTACTTC	CASSLAIGSEQYF
TRBJ2-3	NA	NA	TRBV5-6	TGTGCCAGCAGCTTGGCGGTGAATGGGGATACGCAGTATTTT	CASSLAVNGDTQYF
TRBJ2-7	NA	NA	TRBV9	TGTGCCAGCAGCGTAGTAATAAGCTCCTACGAGCAGTACTTC	CASSVVISSYEQYF
TRBJ2-5	NA	NA	TRBV28	TGTGCCAGCGGGCAGGGAAGGTGGCAAGAGACCCAGTACTTC	CASGQGRWQETQYF
TRBJ1-1	NA	NA	TRBV18	TGTGCCAGCTCACCACCGATGAACACTGAAGCTTTCTTT	CASSPPMNTEAFF
TRBJ2-1	NA	NA	TRBV5-1	TGCGCCAGCAGCTTGGCTACAGGGCCAAGTAACAATGAGCAGTTCTTC	CASSLATGPSNNEQFF
TRBJ2-7	TRBD2	NA	TRBV28	TGTGCCAGCAGTATTGCCCCGGGGGGTTACGAGCAGTACTTC	CASSIAPGGYEQYF